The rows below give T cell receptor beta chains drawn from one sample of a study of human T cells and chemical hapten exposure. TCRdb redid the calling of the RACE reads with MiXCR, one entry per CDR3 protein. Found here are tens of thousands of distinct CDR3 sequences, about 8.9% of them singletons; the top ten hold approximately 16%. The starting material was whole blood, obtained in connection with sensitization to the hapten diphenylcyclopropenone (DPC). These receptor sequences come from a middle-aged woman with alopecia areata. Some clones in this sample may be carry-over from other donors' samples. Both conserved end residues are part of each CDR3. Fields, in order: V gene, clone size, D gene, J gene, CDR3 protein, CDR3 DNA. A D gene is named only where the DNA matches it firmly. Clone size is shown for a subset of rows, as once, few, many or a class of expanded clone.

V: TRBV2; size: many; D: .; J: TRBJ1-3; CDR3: CASQGRVVSNTIYF; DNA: TGTGCCAGTCAAGGGAGGGTGGTTTCGAACACCATATATTTT
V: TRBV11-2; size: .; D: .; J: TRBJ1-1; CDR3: CASSLPRQNTEAFF; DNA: TGTGCCAGCAGCCTCCCAAGGCAGAACACTGAAGCTTTCTTT
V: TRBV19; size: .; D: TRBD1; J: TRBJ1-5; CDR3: CASSNRGRFQPQHF; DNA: TGTGCCAGTAGTAACAGGGGGCGATTCCAGCCCCAGCATTTT
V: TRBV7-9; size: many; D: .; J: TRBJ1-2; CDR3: CASSLMQGNYGYTF; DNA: TGTGCCAGCAGCTTAATGCAGGGGAACTATGGCTACACCTTC
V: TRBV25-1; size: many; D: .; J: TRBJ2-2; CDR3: CASTRSGTNTGELFF; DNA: TGTGCCAGCACCCGATCCGGGACTAACACCGGGGAGCTGTTTTTT
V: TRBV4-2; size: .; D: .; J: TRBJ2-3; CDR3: CASSQGGATDTQYF; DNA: TGTGCCAGCAGCCAAGGCGGGGCCACAGATACGCAGTATTTT
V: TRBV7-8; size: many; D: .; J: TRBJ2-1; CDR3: CASSLALRLGEQFF; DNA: TGTGCCAGCAGCTTAGCGCTCAGGTTGGGTGAGCAGTTCTTC
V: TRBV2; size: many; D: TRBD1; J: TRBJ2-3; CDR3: CASSADRVSTDTQYF; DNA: TGTGCCAGCAGCGCGGACAGGGTATCCACAGATACGCAGTATTTT
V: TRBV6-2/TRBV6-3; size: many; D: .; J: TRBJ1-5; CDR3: CASSFGILSNQPQHF; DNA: TGTGCCAGCAGTTTTGGTATTCTGAGCAATCAGCCCCAGCATTTT
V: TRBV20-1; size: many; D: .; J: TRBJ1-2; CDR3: CSARRGAYGYTF; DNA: TGCAGTGCTAGGAGGGGAGCCTATGGCTACACCTTC
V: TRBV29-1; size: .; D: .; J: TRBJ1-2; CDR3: CSVAGDPRNGYTF; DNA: TGCAGCGTTGCCGGGGACCCCCGGAATGGCTACACCTTC
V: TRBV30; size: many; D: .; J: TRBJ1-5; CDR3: CAWNARRSQPQHF; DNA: TGTGCCTGGAACGCACGGCGGTCCCAGCCCCAGCATTTT
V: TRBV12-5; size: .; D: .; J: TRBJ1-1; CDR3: CASGFLSSEAFF; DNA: TGTGCTAGTGGTTTTCTTTCGTCGGAAGCTTTCTTT
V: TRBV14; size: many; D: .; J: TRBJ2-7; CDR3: CASSHELGGEQYF; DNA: TGTGCCAGCAGCCACGAACTTGGGGGCGAGCAGTACTTC
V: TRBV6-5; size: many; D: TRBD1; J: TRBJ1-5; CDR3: CASRSGQARQPQHF; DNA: TGTGCCAGCAGATCCGGACAGGCTCGTCAGCCCCAGCATTTT
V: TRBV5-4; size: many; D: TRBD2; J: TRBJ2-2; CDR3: CASSLGLRGGLTGELFF; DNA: TGTGCCAGCAGCTTGGGCCTGCGGGGGGGCCTCACCGGGGAGCTGTTTTTT
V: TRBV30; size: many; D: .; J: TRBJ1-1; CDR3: CACPDRRNTEAFF; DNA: TGTGCCTGTCCCGACAGGCGGAACACTGAAGCTTTCTTT
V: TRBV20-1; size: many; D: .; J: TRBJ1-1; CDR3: CSASYGTEAFF; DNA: TGCAGTGCTTCTTATGGCACTGAAGCTTTCTTT